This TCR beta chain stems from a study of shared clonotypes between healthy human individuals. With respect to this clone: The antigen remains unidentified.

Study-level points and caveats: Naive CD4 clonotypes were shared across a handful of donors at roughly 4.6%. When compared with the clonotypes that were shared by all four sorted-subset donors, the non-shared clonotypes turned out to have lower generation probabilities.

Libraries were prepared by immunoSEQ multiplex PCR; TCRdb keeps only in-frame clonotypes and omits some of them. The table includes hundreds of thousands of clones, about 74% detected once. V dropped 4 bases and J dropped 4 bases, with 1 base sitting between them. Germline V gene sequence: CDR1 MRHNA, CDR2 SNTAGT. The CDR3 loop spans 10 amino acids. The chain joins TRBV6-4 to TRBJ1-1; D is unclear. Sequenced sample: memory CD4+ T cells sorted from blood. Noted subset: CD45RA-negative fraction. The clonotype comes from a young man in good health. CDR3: CASSGTEAFF. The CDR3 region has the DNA TGTGCCAGCAGTGGCACTGAAGCTTTCTTT.